Each of the 20 T cell receptor beta chains below was sequenced from the same sample in a study of blood T cells in healthy people across ages. A sample-barcoded 5' primer and a J-beta primer mix were used in a second PCR of roughly 7 to 11 cycles. One entry per CDR3 protein results from TCRdb running MiXCR on the 5' RACE reads. Of 1,800,000 or so distinct CDR3 sequences listed, roughly two fifths are singletons. The sequenced sample was blood. The receptors were gathered from a human donor in good health.

CDR3 sequence: CASSEAGRGNTEAFF. The CDR3 DNA is TGTGCCAGCAGTGAAGCTGGCAGGGGGAACACTGAAGCTTTCTTT. The chain has TRBV6-1 and TRBJ1-1, with D possibly matching TRBD1 (6 bases). The germline gives CDR1 MNHNS, CDR2 SASEGT. This CDR3 is 15 amino acids long. V gave up 0 bases and J gave up 1 base, with 9 bases separating them.

The chain couples TRBV29-1 to TRBJ1-1, with 7 bases fitting TRBD1. Germline lookup yields CDR1 SQVTM and CDR2 ANQGSEA. V shed 4 bases and J 5 bases; nucleotides not matched to a gene: 13. The CDR3 is 15 residues long. CDR3 nucleotide sequence: TGCAGCGTTGTGGCGGTCAGGGGGTCGGGGACTGAAGCTTTCTTT. Translation gives CSVVAVRGSGTEAFF.

J is TRBJ1-2 and V is TRBV20-1, with 8 bases identical to TRBD1. Germline CDR1 reads DFQATT; CDR2 reads SNEGSKA (reference sequence). This CDR3 comprises 13 residues. Trimming took 3 bases from V and 8 from J; bases not matched to a gene: 8. In DNA, the CDR3 is TGCAGTGCTAGGTTTGGGACAGGAGGAGGCTACACCTTC. This sequence encodes CSARFGTGGGYTF.

The chain is built from TRBV6-6 and TRBJ2-3; D perhaps matches TRBD2 (6 bases). Trimming took 2 bases from V and 0 from J, leaving 15 bases between them. This CDR3 comprises 17 residues. Germline loops: CDR1 MNHNY, CDR2 SVGAGI (reference sequence). In DNA form, the CDR3 reads TGTGCCAGCAGTTACCTAAAGGGACTCCCTAGCACAGATACGCAGTATTTT. Translated: CASSYLKGLPSTDTQYF.

This clonotype was seen only a few times. Possible read error: a much larger clone is one base away. The rearrangement uses TRBV7-2 and TRBJ2-3; the D gene is possibly TRBD2 (7 bases). CDR3 length: 14 residues. Germline assignment: CDR1 SGHTA and CDR2 FQGNSA. V dropped 10 bases and J dropped 5 bases, with 19 bases sitting between them. This CDR3 is CATRIGGLGDTQYF. In DNA, the CDR3 is TGTGCCACCAGGATCGGGGGGCTCGGAGATACGCAGTATTTT.

This clonotype turned up a few times. J is TRBJ2-1 and V is TRBV3-1, with a tentative D call TRBD2 (5 bases). The V end lost 4 bases, the J end lost 15 bases, and 16 bases lay between the germline ends. Germline-derived CDR1 and CDR2 are LGHDT and YNNKEL (reference sequence). There are 12 residues in the CDR3. For the CDR3, the DNA is TGTGCCAGCAGCCTGGCCACGGGATGGCGGTTCTTC. Translating gives CASSLATGWRFF.

There are a few counts of this clonotype. The J gene is TRBJ2-1, the V gene TRBV7-6, with TRBD1 matching 8 bases. The CDR3 has 15 residues. Trimming took 2 bases from V and 8 from J; bases not matched to a gene: 8. Germline assignment: CDR1 SGHVS and CDR2 FNYEAQ. The CDR3 DNA reads as TGTGCCAGCAGCTTAAGGACAGGGCACGACGATGAGCAGTTCTTC. It specifies CASSLRTGHDDEQFF.

This sequence joins TRBV9 and TRBJ1-1, with TRBD1 as a possible D gene (5 bases). V was pared by 0 bases and J by 1 base, with 10 bases between. CDR1 is SGDLS and CDR2 is YYNGEE in the germline V gene. The CDR3 runs to 15 residues. CDR3 protein: CASSVVAQENTEAFF. The CDR3 bases are TGTGCCAGCAGCGTAGTCGCACAGGAGAACACTGAAGCTTTCTTT. The variable domain in full, with the rest retrieved from reference TRBV9 and TRBJ1-1, is DSGVTQTPKHLITATGQRVTLRCSPRSGDLSVYWYQQSLDQGLQFLIQYYNGEERAKGNILERFSAQQFPDLHSELNLSSLELGDSALYFCASSVVAQENTEAFFGQGTRLTVV.

V and J are TRBV4-3 and TRBJ2-3; a possible D gene is TRBD2 (7 bases). Trimming removed 2 bases from V and 0 bases from J, with 21 bases in between. Per the germline V gene, CDR1 is LGHNA and CDR2 is YSLEER. The CDR3 runs to 19 residues. DNA for the CDR3: TGCGCCAGCAGCCAATCCGCCGCGGGCGGGGGCCTTAGCACAGATACGCAGTATTTT. Translated: CASSQSAAGGGLSTDTQYF.

This clonotype occurred many times. The CDR3 loop reads CASSLRLAGGSETQYF. DNA of the CDR3: TGTGCCAGCAGCCTTCGACTAGCGGGGGGGTCAGAGACCCAGTACTTC. The rearrangement joins TRBV7-2 to TRBJ2-5, with 14 bases identical to TRBD2. Looked up from germline, CDR1 is SGHTA and CDR2 is FQGNSA. Germline trimming cut 5 bases from V and 4 bases from J; bases unmatched to any gene: 6. This CDR3 spans 16 amino acids.

The chain carries TRBV30 and TRBJ1-2; D unclear. Trimming left V 2 bases short and J 8 bases short, with 12 bases between. Germline values: CDR1 GTSNPN, CDR2 SVGIG (reference sequence). This CDR3 is built from 12 residues. The chain's CDR3 is CAWSLYGEGYTF. DNA for the CDR3: TGTGCCTGGAGTTTGTACGGGGAGGGCTACACCTTC.

In this sample, this clonotype turned up once. An end of the junction differs from the germline gene, which may be a read error. The chain is built from TRBV5-1 and TRBJ1-4; weak D call: TRBD1 (5 bases). The CDR3 is made up of 14 amino acids. The germline V gene has CDR1 SGHRS and CDR2 YFSETQ. The CDR3 spells CASSHDSTNEELFF. CDR3 in DNA: TGCGCCAGCAGCCACGACAGCACTAATGAAGAACTGTTTTTT.

There are a few counts of this clonotype. This chain joins TRBV28 and TRBJ1-2, with D tentatively TRBD1 (6 bases). V dropped 4 bases and J dropped 5 bases, with 17 bases sitting between them. Germline V gene data show CDR1 as MDHEN and CDR2 as SYDVKM. The CDR3 totals 15 residues. The CDR3 nucleotides read TGTGCCAGCAGTTCACTCGGGACAACTGATTATGGCTACACCTTC. Amino acids: CASSSLGTTDYGYTF.

The rearrangement uses TRBV4-1 and TRBJ1-2; 7 bases fit TRBD1. V lost 5 bases, J lost 8 bases, and 8 bases stayed unmatched. Germline assignment: CDR1 MGHRA and CDR2 YSYEKL. The CDR3 covers 13 residues. The CDR3 DNA is TGCGCCAGCAGCGGCAGGGGGTCTCAGGGCTACACCTTC. Translation: CASSGRGSQGYTF.

CDR3 in amino acids: CASSLGGRADYMYF. The CDR3 DNA reads TGTGCCAGCAGCTTAGGGGGTCGGGCGGATTACATGTACTTC. This rearrangement joins TRBV7-2 to TRBJ2-7; D gene uncertain. The germline gives CDR1 SGHTA, CDR2 FQGNSA. This CDR3 spans 14 amino acids. V was trimmed by 1 base and J by 12 bases, leaving 19 bases between them.

The chain employs TRBV10-3 and TRBJ2-5, with D perhaps TRBD1 (6 bases). The CDR3 has 18 amino acids. V gave up 1 base and J gave up 4 bases, with 22 bases separating them. Germline lookup yields CDR1 ENHRY and CDR2 SYGVKD. CDR3 sequence reads: CAISEFLVLEGGRETQYF. CDR3 bases: TGTGCCATCAGTGAGTTTCTAGTACTAGAAGGGGGAAGAGAGACCCAGTACTTC.

J is TRBJ2-4 and V is TRBV30, with D perhaps matching TRBD2 (6 bases). The J call may be wrong; the DNA end is better matched by TRBJ2-7. Germline values: CDR1 GTSNPN, CDR2 SVGIG (reference sequence). The CDR3 covers 17 residues. In DNA, the CDR3 is TGTGCCTGGAGTGTATCCGTGCAGCGGGCACCTTCCTACGAGCAGTACTTC. Protein product: CAWSVSVQRAPSYEQYF.

The chain uses TRBV2 and TRBJ1-2; possible D gene TRBD1, 6 bases. This CDR3 spans 14 amino acids. V lost 4 bases, J lost 5 bases, and 14 bases lay in between. Per germline, CDR1 SNHLY and CDR2 FYNNEI. The CDR3 reads CASSVGGAYYGYTF. CDR3 DNA: TGTGCCAGCAGTGTAGGGGGGGCGTATTATGGCTACACCTTC.

This chain uses TRBV15 with TRBJ1-1; D possibly corresponds to TRBD1 (5 bases). Trimming stripped 0 bases from V and 0 bases from J, with 20 bases between. The CDR3 length is 19 residues. Germline V gene sequence: CDR1 LNHNV, CDR2 YYDKDF (reference sequence). The CDR3 sequence: CATSRDYERGGSMNTEAFF. The CDR3 DNA reads TGTGCCACCAGCAGAGATTATGAGAGGGGTGGGTCAATGAACACTGAAGCTTTCTTT.

V and J are TRBV4-3 and TRBJ1-2, with D unclear. Germline CDR1 reads LGHNA; CDR2 reads YSLEER. Trimming pared 1 base from V and 6 bases from J, leaving 12 bases between. CDR3 length: 14 residues. The CDR3 DNA reads TGCGCCAGCAGCCAAGTAAGATTTGGTGATGGCTACACCTTC. It translates to CASSQVRFGDGYTF.